Listed here is a single T cell receptor (beta chain). Original processing methods: The authors estimated nucleated cell counts from reference gene primer amplification. Using immunoSEQ multiplex PCR, the repertoire was profiled, and TCRdb retains in-frame clones only, with some absent. The D gene and trimming were derived from the DNA, and the V and J assignments and clone size from that table. The repertoire has about 29,000 clones, about 89% of them found once; the top ten carry roughly 3.5%. The CDR3 contains 16 residues. V lost 0 bases, J lost 2 bases, and 11 bases lay in between. Per germline, CDR1 MNHEY and CDR2 SVGAGI. This record belongs to a study of blood T cell repertoires in COVID-19. Overall study: Donors in the United States, Italy and Spain gave samples during acute or convalescent COVID-19. T cells, B-cell-depleted T cells, or PBMCs provided the cDNA or gDNA that served as material.

The source of this sequence is a human donor in a cohort sampled during active COVID-19. The sequenced sample was peripheral blood. The chain links TRBV6-5 to TRBJ2-4; D call uncertain. The CDR3 DNA reads as TGTGCCAGCAGTTACTCGATGAGGTTTTCCAAAAACATTCAGTACTTC. Translated, it gives CASSYSMRFSKNIQYF.